Presented here are 22 T cell receptor beta chains from one specimen sequenced in a study of T-cell reconstitution after alpha-beta-depleted transplantation in children. Researchers prepared the TCRbeta library using unique molecular identifiers, the study reports. MiXCR, run by TCRdb on the PCR reads, gives a single entry per CDR3 protein. The sample lists about 610,000 distinct CDR3 sequences, over 9.5% occurring once. The sample consisted of PBMCs from the stem cell graft donor, taken from the stem cell graft. These receptors were collected from a human donor who donated a stem cell graft to a child with acute myeloid leukemia.

The V call is TRBV5-1, the J call TRBJ2-7; TRBD2 aligns across 9 bases. The CDR3 is made up of 14 amino acids. Looked up from germline, CDR1 is SGHRS and CDR2 is YFSETQ. J lost 5 bases, V lost 2 bases, and 5 bases had no gene match. The CDR3 nucleotides read TGCGCCAGCAGCTTAAGGACTAGCGTGGACGAGCAGTACTTC. This translates into CASSLRTSVDEQYF.

The chain combines TRBV15 with TRBJ2-3; a weak D match, TRBD1 (6 bases). This CDR3 has 16 amino acids. Germline CDR1 LNHNV, CDR2 YYDKDF (reference sequence). Between the trimmed V and J ends, which lost 7 bases and 0 bases, there was a span of 17 bases. The CDR3 DNA reads as TGTGCCACCATACATACCGGGACACCGAGCACAGATACGCAGTATTTT. It specifies CATIHTGTPSTDTQYF.

This chain uses TRBV9 with TRBJ2-7, with D uncertain. Trimming pared 0 bases from V and 0 bases from J, leaving 13 bases between. CDR1 SGDLS and CDR2 YYNGEE come from the germline V gene. The CDR3 totals 16 residues. CDR3 DNA: TGTGCCAGCAGCGTAGCCCCAGGTACTCTCTCCTACGAGCAGTACTTC. Residues: CASSVAPGTLSYEQYF.

This chain uses TRBV4-2 with TRBJ2-7, with D perhaps matching TRBD1 (6 bases). Germline V gives CDR1 LGHNA, CDR2 YNFKEQ. The germline V and J ends were trimmed by 3 bases and 3 bases, with 15 bases remaining between them. There are 15 residues in the CDR3. CDR3 DNA sequence: TGTGCCAGCAGCCAGTCGACAGGACTTAGCTACGAGCAGTACTTC. Translating gives CASSQSTGLSYEQYF.

This clonotype was counted only a few times. The V call is TRBV21-1, the J call TRBJ2-2; the tabulated D call, TRBD2, remains unverified against the DNA. TRBV21-1 constitutes a pseudogene. CDR3 size: 19 residues. The CDR3 loop reads CASNCPGLVPARGGGELFF. The CDR3 DNA follows: TGTGCCAGCAACTGTCCGGGACTAGTTCCGGCGAGGGGGGGCGGGGAGCTGTTTTTT.

This clonotype came up many times. The V gene is TRBV6-5, the J gene TRBJ2-4, with 9 bases fitting TRBD1. Germline V lookup: CDR1 MNHEY, CDR2 SVGAGI. The CDR3 length is 15 residues. J lost 8 bases, V lost 0 bases, and 5 bases had no gene match. In DNA, the CDR3 is TGTGCCAGCAGTTACTCGAGGGACAGGGAGGACATTCAGTACTTC. It translates to CASSYSRDREDIQYF.

CDR3 loop: CASSYLGTGNTEAFF. The CDR3 coding sequence is TGTGCCAGCAGTTACCTTGGGACTGGGAACACTGAAGCTTTCTTT. The chain combines TRBV6-2 or TRBV6-3 with TRBJ1-1, with D possibly matching TRBD1 (5 bases). Deletions cut 2 bases from V and 1 base from J, with 11 bases between. Germline V gene sequence: CDR1 MNHEY, CDR2 SVGEGT. The CDR3 loop spans 15 amino acids.

This clonotype was seen only a few times. The rearrangement links TRBV7-8 to TRBJ1-2; a possible D gene is TRBD1 (6 bases). The V gene's germline CDR1 is SGHVS and CDR2 FQNEAQ. The germline V and J ends were trimmed by 4 bases and 1 base, with 22 bases remaining between them. This CDR3 is built from 18 residues. CDR3 sequence reads: CASSSTLGLGGLNYGYTF. For the CDR3, the DNA is TGTGCCAGCAGCTCCACCTTGGGACTGGGGGGGCTTAACTATGGCTACACCTTC.

In its sample, this clonotype was seen many times. This chain uses TRBV12-3 or TRBV12-4 with TRBJ1-2, with no clear D. The CDR3 length is 14 residues. V lost 2 bases and J 1 base, leaving 8 bases between the germline ends. The DNA for the CDR3 is TGTGCCAGCAGTTTAACCAGCCTTAACTATGGCTACACCTTC. As protein: CASSLTSLNYGYTF.

On this clonotype: A much larger clone lies a single base off, so this may be a read error. The V and J genes are TRBV5-1 and TRBJ1-3; 7 bases match TRBD1. Germline assignment: CDR1 SGHRS and CDR2 YFSETQ. This CDR3 contains 14 residues. CDR3 loop: CSSSLGQDGNTIYF. CDR3 in DNA: TGCTCCAGCAGCCTCGGACAGGATGGAAACACCATATATTTT.

This chain connects TRBV11-2 to TRBJ1-1; D unresolved. V was cut by 5 bases and J by 5 bases, with 18 bases left in between. Germline CDR1 reads SGHAT; CDR2 reads FQNNGV. The CDR3 has 15 residues. CDR3 loop: CASSPARTGSTEAFF. In DNA, the CDR3 is TGTGCCAGCAGCCCTGCCCGGACCGGGAGTACTGAAGCTTTCTTT.

The rearrangement uses TRBV15 and TRBJ2-1; tentatively, D is TRBD2 (6 bases). V gave up 0 bases and J gave up 7 bases, with 13 bases separating them. The CDR3 is 15 amino acids. Per the germline V gene, CDR1 is LNHNV and CDR2 is YYDKDF (reference sequence). The CDR3 here is CATSRDSQRVNEQFF. CDR3 coding DNA: TGTGCCACCAGCAGAGATTCTCAGCGGGTGAATGAGCAGTTCTTC.

The rearrangement uses TRBV6-5 and TRBJ2-1; 11 bases fit TRBD2. This CDR3 is built from 16 residues. V dropped 10 bases and J dropped 2; count of bases not matched to a gene: 10. Germline V CDR1 and CDR2: MNHEY, SVGAGI. DNA for the CDR3: TGTGCCACAACTAGCGGGAGTAGCATGACCTACAATGAGCAGTTCTTC. Protein: CATTSGSSMTYNEQFF.

The gene calls are TRBV2 and TRBJ1-4; D unresolved. Germline V gene sequence: CDR1 SNHLY, CDR2 FYNNEI. The V end was cut by 6 bases, the J end by 8 bases, with 13 bases between. This CDR3 is 13 amino acids long. The CDR3 protein is CASRREAVEKLFF. The CDR3 DNA follows: TGTGCCAGCAGGCGGGAGGCGGTAGAAAAACTGTTTTTT.

The V call is TRBV20-1, the J call TRBJ2-2; D unresolved. The CDR3 runs to 14 residues. Germline CDR1 and CDR2: DFQATT and SNEGSKA (reference sequence). V was shortened by 3 bases and J by 7 bases, with 15 bases between the two germline ends. Written as DNA, the CDR3 is TGCAGTGCTAGTTTGGCAGGCGCAGACGGGGAGCTGTTTTTT. As protein: CSASLAGADGELFF.

This rearrangement joins TRBV10-3 to TRBJ1-2; D call uncertain. From germline, CDR1 is ENHRY and CDR2 SYGVKD. Trimming took 2 bases from V and 4 from J, leaving 8 bases between them. CDR3 length: 13 residues. The CDR3 DNA reads TGTGCCATCAGTGAGATCACAGTCTATGGCTACACCTTC. Its translation is CAISEITVYGYTF.

This clonotype occurred a few times. This chain connects TRBV2 to TRBJ2-2, with TRBD2 identical over 14 bases. CDR3 length: 16 amino acids. V lost 3 bases and J lost 6; bases outside the gene matches: 3. From germline, CDR1 is SNHLY and CDR2 FYNNEI. The CDR3 coding sequence is TGTGCCAGCAGTGAGACTAGCGGGAGGGAGGCCGGGGAGCTGTTTTTT. Its translation: CASSETSGREAGELFF.

In this sample, this clonotype turned up many times. The chain links TRBV7-9 to TRBJ2-7, with a weak D call TRBD2 (5 bases). This CDR3 contains 11 residues. Germline CDR1 and CDR2: SEHNR and FQNEAQ (reference sequence). Trimming shortened V by 5 bases and J by 3 bases, and 5 bases separated the two germline ends. CDR3 protein: CASSGLYEQYF. The CDR3 nucleotides are TGTGCCAGCAGCGGACTCTACGAGCAGTACTTC.

V usage is TRBV5-6 and J usage is TRBJ1-1; TRBD1 is a possible D gene (5 bases). Trimming removed 2 bases from V and 6 bases from J, with 14 bases in between. This CDR3 contains 14 residues. The germline CDR1 and CDR2 sequences are SGHDT and YYEEEE. The CDR3 loop is CASSLGAQDPEAFF. The CDR3 DNA reads TGTGCCAGCAGCTTAGGGGCCCAGGACCCTGAAGCTTTCTTT.

The genes are TRBV9 and TRBJ2-2; D is possibly TRBD2 (6 bases). Germline-derived CDR1 and CDR2 are SGDLS and YYNGEE. The CDR3 is 16 amino acids. V gave up 0 bases and J gave up 5 bases, with 14 bases separating them. CDR3 loop: CASSVGDGRLTGELFF. The CDR3 coding sequence is TGTGCCAGCAGCGTAGGAGACGGGAGATTAACCGGGGAGCTGTTTTTT.

J is TRBJ2-5 and V is TRBV5-1, with D maybe TRBD1 (5 bases). Deletions cut 2 bases from V and 1 base from J, with 12 bases between. This CDR3 region has 15 residues. Germline CDR1 is SGHRS and CDR2 is YFSETQ. DNA of the CDR3: TGCGCCAGCAGCTTCGCAGGGAAGACCCAAGAGACCCAGTACTTC. Its translation: CASSFAGKTQETQYF.

This chain uses TRBV4-3 with TRBJ2-5; TRBD2 matches at 10 bases. This CDR3 spans 20 amino acids. V gave up 0 bases and J gave up 4 bases; unmatched junction bases: 17. Germline V gene lookup returns CDR1 LGHNA and CDR2 YSLEER. The CDR3 sequence: CASSQEIPSPSSGRGETQYF. The CDR3 DNA sequence: TGCGCCAGCAGCCAAGAGATCCCCTCCCCCTCTAGCGGGAGAGGAGAGACCCAGTACTTC.